This TCR beta chain was profiled in a study of T cells after yellow fever vaccination. The wider study: CD3, CD45RA, CCR7 and CD95 defined the sorted EM, EMRA, CM and Tscm memory subsets. SMART-Seq v4 Ultra Low Input served to prepare low-cell-number fractions. Study-wide points: In sorted memory subsets at day 0, almost all vaccine-responding clonotypes were below detection.

This clonotype has ten or more counts. TCRdb independently ran MiXCR on the 5' RACE reads; one entry per CDR3 protein. This sample has 20,000 to 30,000 distinct CDR3 sequences, with approximately 4.8% found just once. The receptor was isolated from a young man who received the YFV17D yellow fever vaccine. This sample comprised PBMCs, either bulk or a sorted T-cell subset (CD4+, CD8+, memory, or dextramer-sorted; not recorded which), obtained on the day of the yellow fever booster vaccination.

The CDR3 loop is CASSESGGPGTQYF. CDR3 DNA: TGCGCCAGCAGCGAGAGCGGGGGGCCTGGTACGCAGTATTTT. The chain carries TRBV5-1 and TRBJ2-3, with 9 bases aligning to TRBD2. Germline CDR1 and CDR2: SGHRS and YFSETQ. After removal of 4 bases from V and 8 bases from J, the junction contained 8 bases not matched to a gene. The CDR3 loop spans 14 amino acids.